The sequence of this T cell receptor beta chain was determined in a study of T cells in Graves' hyperthyroidism and ophthalmopathy. Losses at the gene ends were 10 bases for V and 5 bases for J; bases not matched to a gene: 15. Per the germline V gene, CDR1 is ENHRY and CDR2 is SYGVKD. This CDR3 comprises 16 residues. TCR beta CDR3 sequences were amplified from RNA transcripts. Researchers ran a first-round RT-PCR on the TCR CDR3 using the HTBI primer set. TCRdb re-derived calls from the multiplex PCR reads in MiXCR, one entry per CDR3 protein. Among hundreds of thousands of distinct CDR3 sequences listed, about half were seen once. Exclusion of a patient resulted from uncontrolled infection, other autoimmune disease, pregnancy or lactation. Clinical symptoms, serum thyroxine, TRAb, thyroid ultrasound and orbital computed tomography established diagnosis.

This receptor was taken from a woman aged 18-29 years with Graves' hyperthyroidism. The rearrangement joins TRBV10-3 to TRBJ2-7; 12 bases fit TRBD2. What was sequenced was peripheral blood or thyroid tissue (not recorded which). The CDR3 DNA is TGTGCCAGGTACTCTAGCGGGAGGGCCTTAGACCACGAGCAGTACTTC. Translated: CARYSSGRALDHEQYF.